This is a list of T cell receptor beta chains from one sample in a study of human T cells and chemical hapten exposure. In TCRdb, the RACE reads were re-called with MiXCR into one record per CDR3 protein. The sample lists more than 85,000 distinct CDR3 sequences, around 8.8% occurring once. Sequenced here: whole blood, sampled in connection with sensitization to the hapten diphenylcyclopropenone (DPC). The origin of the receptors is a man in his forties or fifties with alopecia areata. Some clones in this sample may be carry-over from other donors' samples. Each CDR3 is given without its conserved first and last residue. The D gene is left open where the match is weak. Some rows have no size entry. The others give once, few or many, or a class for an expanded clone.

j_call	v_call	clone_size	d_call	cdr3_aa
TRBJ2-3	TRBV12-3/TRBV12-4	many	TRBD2	ASGGLAGASDTQY
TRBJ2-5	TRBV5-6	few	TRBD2	ASSSGAGGPGETQY
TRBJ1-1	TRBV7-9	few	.	ASTPIQQGLAEAF
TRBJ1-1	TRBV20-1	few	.	SAGGLRNTEAF
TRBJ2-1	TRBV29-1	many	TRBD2	SGATSGSQYNEQF
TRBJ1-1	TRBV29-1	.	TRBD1	SVRTGLNTEAF
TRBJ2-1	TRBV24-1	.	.	ATSDPPSGALLNEQF
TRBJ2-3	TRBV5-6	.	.	ASSRGAREGATQY
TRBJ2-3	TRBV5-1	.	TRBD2	ASSLEVSGSADTQY
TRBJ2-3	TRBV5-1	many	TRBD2	ASSFDGTSAADTQY
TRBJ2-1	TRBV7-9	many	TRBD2	ASSSPQAGDASAEQF
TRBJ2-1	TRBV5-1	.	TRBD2	ASSYSGISNEQF
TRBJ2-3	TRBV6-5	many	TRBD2	ASSYSGGRSTDTQY
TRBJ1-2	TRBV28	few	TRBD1	ASMGFRDRVNGYT
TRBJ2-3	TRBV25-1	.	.	ASSERDTQY
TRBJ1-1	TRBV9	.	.	ASSVGTMNTEAF
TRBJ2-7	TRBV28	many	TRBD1	ASFRLRQGKVYEQY
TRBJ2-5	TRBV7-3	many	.	ASSLTPRGGARQETQY
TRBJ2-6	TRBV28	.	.	ASSLEGSSGANVLT
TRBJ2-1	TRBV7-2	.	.	ASSSVGTTGEQF
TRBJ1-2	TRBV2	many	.	ASSLQGSYGYT
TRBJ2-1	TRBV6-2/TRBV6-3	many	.	ASSYGLLALTREQF
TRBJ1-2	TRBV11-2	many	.	ASSFGGRGGYT
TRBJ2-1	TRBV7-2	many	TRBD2	ASSLAGGDEQF
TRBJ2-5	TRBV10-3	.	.	AIAGFQETQY
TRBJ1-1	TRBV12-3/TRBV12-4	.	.	ASSPARGAF
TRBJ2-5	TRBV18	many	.	ASSPPVGRETQY
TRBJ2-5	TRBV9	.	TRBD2	ASSVGGSGSVQETQY
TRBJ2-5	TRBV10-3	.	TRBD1	AISERDSHQETQY
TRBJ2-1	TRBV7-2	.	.	ASSSTSVRF
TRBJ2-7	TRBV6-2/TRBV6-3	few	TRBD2	ASSYSGLAYEQY
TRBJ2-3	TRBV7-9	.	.	ASSLGGAHTDTQY
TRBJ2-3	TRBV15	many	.	ATSPGGTDTQY